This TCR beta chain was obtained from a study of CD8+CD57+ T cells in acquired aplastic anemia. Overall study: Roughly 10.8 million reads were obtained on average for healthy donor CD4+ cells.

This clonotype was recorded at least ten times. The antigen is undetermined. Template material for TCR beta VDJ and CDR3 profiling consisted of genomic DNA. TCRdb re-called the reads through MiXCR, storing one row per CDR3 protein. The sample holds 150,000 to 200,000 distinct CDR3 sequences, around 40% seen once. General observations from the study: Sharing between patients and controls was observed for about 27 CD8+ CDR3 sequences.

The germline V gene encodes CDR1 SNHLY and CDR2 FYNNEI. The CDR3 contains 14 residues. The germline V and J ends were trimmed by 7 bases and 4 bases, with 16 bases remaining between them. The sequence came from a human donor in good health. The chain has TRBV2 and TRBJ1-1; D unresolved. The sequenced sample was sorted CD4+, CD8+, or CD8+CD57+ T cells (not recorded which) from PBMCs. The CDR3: CASNRIPPGTEAFF. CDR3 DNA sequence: TGTGCCAGCAACCGAATACCGCCGGGCACTGAAGCTTTCTTT.